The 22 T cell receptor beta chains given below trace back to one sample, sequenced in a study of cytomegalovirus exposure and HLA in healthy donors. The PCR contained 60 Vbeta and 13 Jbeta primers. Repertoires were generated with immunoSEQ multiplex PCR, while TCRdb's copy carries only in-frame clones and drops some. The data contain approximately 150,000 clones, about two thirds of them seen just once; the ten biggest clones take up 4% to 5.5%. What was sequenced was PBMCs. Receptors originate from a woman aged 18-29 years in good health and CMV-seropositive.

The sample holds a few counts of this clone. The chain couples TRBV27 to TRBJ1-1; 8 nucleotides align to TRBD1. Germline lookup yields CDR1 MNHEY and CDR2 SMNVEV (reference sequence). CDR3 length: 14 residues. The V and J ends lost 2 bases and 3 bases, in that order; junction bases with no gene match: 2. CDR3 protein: CASSLQQGDTEAFF. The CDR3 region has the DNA TGTGCCAGCAGTTTACAACAGGGGGACACTGAAGCTTTCTTT.

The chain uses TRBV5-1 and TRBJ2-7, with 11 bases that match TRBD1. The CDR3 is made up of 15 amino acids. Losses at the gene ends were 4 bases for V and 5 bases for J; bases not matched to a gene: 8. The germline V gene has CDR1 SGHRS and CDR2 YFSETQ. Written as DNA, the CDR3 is TGCGCCAGCAGCCTGGGGAGGGACAGGGGGGACGAGCAGTACTTC. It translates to CASSLGRDRGDEQYF.

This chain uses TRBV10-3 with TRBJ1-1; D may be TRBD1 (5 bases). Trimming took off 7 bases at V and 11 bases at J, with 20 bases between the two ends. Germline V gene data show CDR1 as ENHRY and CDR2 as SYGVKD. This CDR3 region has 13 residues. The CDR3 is CAITQRWGEDAFF. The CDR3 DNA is TGTGCCATCACCCAAAGATGGGGGGAGGATGCTTTCTTT.

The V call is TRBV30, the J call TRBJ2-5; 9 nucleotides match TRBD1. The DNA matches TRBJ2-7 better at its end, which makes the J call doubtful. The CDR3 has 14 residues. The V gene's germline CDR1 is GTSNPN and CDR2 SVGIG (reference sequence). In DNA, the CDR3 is TGTGCCTGGAATTCCGGGACAGGGAGCTACGAGCAGTACTTC. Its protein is CAWNSGTGSYEQYF.

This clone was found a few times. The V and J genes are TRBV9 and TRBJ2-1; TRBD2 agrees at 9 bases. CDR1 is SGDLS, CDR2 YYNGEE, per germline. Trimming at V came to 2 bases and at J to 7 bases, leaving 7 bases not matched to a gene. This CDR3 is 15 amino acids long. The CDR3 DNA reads TGTGCCAGCAGCGTTTTGGCGGGGGGGCCAAATGAGCAGTTCTTC. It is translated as CASSVLAGGPNEQFF. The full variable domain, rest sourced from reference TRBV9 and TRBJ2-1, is DSGVTQTPKHLITATGQRVTLRCSPRSGDLSVYWYQQSLDQGLQFLIQYYNGEERAKGNILERFSAQQFPDLHSELNLSSLELGDSALYFCASSVLAGGPNEQFFGPGTRLTVL.

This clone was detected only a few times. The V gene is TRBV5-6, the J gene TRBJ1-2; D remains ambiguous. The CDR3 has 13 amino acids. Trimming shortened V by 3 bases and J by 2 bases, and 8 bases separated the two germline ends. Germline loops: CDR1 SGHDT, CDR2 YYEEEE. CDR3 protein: CASSSTPNYGYTF. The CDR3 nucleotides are TGTGCCAGCAGCTCCACACCGAACTATGGCTACACCTTC.

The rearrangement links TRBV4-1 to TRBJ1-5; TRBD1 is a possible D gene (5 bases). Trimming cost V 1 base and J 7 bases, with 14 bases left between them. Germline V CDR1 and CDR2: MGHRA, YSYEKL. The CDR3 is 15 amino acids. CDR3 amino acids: CASSQGVYQGQPQHF. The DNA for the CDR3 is TGCGCCAGCAGCCAAGGGGTCTATCAGGGACAGCCCCAGCATTTT.

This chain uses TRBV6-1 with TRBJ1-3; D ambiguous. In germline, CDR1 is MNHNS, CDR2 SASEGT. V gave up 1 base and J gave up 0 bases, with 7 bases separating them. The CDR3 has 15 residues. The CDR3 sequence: CASSEGWASGNTIYF. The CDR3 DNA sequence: TGTGCCAGCAGTGAAGGGTGGGCCTCTGGAAACACCATATATTTT.

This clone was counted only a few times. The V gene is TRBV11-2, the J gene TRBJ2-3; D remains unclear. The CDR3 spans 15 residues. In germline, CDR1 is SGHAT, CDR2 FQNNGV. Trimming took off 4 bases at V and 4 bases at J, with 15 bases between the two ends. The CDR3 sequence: CASSSGPAVSDTQYF. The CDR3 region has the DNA TGTGCCAGCAGCTCAGGCCCGGCCGTTTCAGATACGCAGTATTTT. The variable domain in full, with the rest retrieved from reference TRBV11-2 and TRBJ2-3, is EAGVAQSPRYKIIEKRQSVAFWCNPISGHATLYWYQQILGQGPKLLIQFQNNGVVDDSQLPKDRFSAERLKGVDSTLKIQPAKLEDSAVYLCASSSGPAVSDTQYFGPGTRLTVL.

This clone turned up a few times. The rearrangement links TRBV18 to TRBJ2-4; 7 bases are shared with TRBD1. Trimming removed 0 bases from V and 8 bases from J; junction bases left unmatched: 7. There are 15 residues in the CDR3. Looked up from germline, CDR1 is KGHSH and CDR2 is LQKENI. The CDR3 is CASSPPGQPGDIQYF. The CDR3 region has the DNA TGTGCCAGCTCACCACCGGGACAGCCCGGGGACATTCAGTACTTC.

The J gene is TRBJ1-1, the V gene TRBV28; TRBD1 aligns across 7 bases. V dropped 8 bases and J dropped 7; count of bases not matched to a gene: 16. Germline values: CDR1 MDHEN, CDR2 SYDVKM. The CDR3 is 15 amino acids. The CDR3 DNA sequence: TGTGCCAGCCCCCCTTTACAGGGGAAGAGGGATGAAGCTTTCTTT. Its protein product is CASPPLQGKRDEAFF.

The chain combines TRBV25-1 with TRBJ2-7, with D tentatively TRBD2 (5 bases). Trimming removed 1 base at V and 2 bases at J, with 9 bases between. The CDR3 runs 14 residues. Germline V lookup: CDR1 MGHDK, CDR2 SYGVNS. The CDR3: CASSESGIAYEQYF. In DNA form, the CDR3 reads TGTGCCAGCAGTGAATCGGGGATAGCCTACGAGCAGTACTTC.

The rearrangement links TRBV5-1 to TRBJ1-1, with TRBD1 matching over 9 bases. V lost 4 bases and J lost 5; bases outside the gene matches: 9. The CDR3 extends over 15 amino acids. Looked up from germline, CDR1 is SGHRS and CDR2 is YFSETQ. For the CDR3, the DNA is TGCGCCAGCAGCCCGACACAGGGGGCAAGGACTGAAGCTTTCTTT. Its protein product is CASSPTQGARTEAFF.

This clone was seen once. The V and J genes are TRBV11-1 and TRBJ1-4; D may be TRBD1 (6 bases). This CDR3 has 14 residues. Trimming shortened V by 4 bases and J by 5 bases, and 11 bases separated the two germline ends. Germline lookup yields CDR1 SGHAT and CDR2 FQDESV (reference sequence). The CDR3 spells CASSSGHGNEKLFF. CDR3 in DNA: TGTGCCAGCAGCTCGGGACACGGAAATGAAAAACTGTTTTTT.

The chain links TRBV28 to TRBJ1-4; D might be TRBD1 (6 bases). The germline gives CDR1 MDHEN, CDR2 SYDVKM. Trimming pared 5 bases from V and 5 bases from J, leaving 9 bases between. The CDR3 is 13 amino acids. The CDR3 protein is CASSLTGNEKLFF. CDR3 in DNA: TGTGCCAGCAGTCTCACAGGGAATGAAAAACTGTTTTTT.

The DNA for the CDR3 is TGTGCCAGCAGTCGGTTTTCCTACGAGCAGTACTTC. Its translation: CASSRFSYEQYF. The V and J genes are TRBV2 and TRBJ2-7, with D hard to call. Trimming shortened V by 5 bases and J by 1 base, and 6 bases separated the two germline ends. Germline assignment: CDR1 SNHLY and CDR2 FYNNEI. The CDR3 contains 12 residues. Using reference TRBV2 and TRBJ2-7 for the parts outside the CDR3, the full variable domain is EPEVTQTPSHQVTQMGQEVILRCVPISNHLYFYWYRQILGQKVEFLVSFYNNEISEKSEIFDDQFSVERPDGSNFTLKIRSTKLEDSAMYFCASSRFSYEQYFGPGTRLTVT.

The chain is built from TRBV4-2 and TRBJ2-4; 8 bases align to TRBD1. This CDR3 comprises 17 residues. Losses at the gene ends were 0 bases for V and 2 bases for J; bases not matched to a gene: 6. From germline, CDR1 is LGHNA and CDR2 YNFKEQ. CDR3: CASSQDGQGWTKNIQYF. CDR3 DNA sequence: TGTGCCAGCAGCCAAGATGGACAGGGTTGGACCAAAAACATTCAGTACTTC.

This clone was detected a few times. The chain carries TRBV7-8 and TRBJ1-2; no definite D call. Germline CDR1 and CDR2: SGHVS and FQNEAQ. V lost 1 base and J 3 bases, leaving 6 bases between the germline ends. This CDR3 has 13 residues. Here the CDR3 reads CASSLGGDYGYTF. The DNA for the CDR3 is TGTGCCAGCAGCTTAGGGGGAGACTATGGCTACACCTTC.

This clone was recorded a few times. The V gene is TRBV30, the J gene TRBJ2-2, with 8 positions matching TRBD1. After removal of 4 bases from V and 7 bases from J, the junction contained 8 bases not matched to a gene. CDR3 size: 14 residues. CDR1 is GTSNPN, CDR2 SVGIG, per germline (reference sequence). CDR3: CAWTRTGFIGELFF. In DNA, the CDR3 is TGTGCCTGGACCCGGACAGGGTTCATCGGGGAGCTGTTTTTT.

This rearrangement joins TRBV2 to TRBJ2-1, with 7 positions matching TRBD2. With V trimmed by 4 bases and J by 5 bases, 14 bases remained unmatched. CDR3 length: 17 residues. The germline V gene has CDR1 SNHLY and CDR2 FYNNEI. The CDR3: CASSGLGPTSLNNEQFF. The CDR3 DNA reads TGTGCCAGCAGTGGCTTAGGACCGACTAGCCTGAACAATGAGCAGTTCTTC.

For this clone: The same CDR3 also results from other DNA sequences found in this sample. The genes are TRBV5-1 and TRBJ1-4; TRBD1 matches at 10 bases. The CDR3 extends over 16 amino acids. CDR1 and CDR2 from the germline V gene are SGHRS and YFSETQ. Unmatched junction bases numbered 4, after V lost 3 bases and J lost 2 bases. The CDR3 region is CASSWTGGATNEKLFF. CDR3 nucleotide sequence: TGCGCCAGCAGCTGGACAGGGGGGGCCACTAATGAAAAACTGTTTTTT.

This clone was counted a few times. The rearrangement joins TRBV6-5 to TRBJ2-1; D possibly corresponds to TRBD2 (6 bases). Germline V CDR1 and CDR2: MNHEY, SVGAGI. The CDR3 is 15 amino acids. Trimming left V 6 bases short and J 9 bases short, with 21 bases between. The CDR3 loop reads CASRTGGAGLGEQFF. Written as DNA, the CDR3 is TGTGCCAGCAGAACCGGAGGGGCAGGTCTGGGTGAGCAGTTCTTC.